This TCR beta chain was recorded in a study of T cell changes during pregnancy in multiple sclerosis. Using immunoSEQ multiplex PCR, the repertoire was profiled, and TCRdb retains in-frame clones only, with some absent. The sample includes 70,000 to 80,000 clones, 90% to 95% of them seen just once. This clone is a singleton in its sample. Germline CDR1 and CDR2: LNHDA and SQIVND (reference sequence). The V gene end was trimmed by 7 bases and the J gene end by 7 bases; junction bases not matched to a gene: 15. There are 15 residues in the CDR3. The chain joins TRBV19 to TRBJ2-7, with 8 bases aligning to TRBD1. Sample: peripheral blood, taken in the first trimester of pregnancy. This clonotype originated in a female donor with multiple sclerosis, enrolled in a pregnancy study. CDR3 nucleotide sequence: TGTGCCAGTAATTCTGGACAGGGAAAATCTGGGGAGCAGTACTTC. Protein: CASNSGQGKSGEQYF.